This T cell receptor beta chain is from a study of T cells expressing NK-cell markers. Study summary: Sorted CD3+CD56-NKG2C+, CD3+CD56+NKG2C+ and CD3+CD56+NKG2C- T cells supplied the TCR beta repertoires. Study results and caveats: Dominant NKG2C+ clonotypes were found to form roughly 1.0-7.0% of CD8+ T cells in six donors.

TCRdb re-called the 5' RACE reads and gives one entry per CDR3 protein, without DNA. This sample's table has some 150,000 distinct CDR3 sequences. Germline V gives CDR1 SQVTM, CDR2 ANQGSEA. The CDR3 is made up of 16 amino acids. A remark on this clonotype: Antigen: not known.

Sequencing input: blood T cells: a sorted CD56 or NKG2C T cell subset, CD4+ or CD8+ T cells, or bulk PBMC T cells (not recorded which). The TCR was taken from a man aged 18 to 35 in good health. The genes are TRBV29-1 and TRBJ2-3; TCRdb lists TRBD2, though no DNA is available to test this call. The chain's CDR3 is CSVDEREGLLADTQYF.